This T cell receptor beta chain was captured in a study of OX40 agonist ivuxolimab in advanced cancers. Method: immunoSEQ multiplex PCR; TCRdb's copy keeps in-frame clones and lacks some. The sample carries about 93,000 clones, 85% to 95% recorded once. The V gene end was trimmed by 3 bases and the J gene end by 2 bases; junction bases not matched to a gene: 13. Germline CDR1 LNHNV, CDR2 YYDKDF (reference sequence). This CDR3 contains 18 residues. Sequenced here: CD4+ or CD8+ T cells sorted from blood, sampled in a trial of the OX40 agonist ivuxolimab. This receptor was identified in an adult with an advanced solid tumor such as melanoma, head and neck, liver or kidney cancer. The chain couples TRBV15 to TRBJ2-1, with TRBD2 matching 7 bases. CDR3 loop: CATSRASLANGAYNEQFF. The CDR3 DNA reads TGTGCCACCAGCAGGGCCTCACTAGCGAATGGGGCCTACAATGAGCAGTTCTTC.